These 14 T cell receptor beta chains originate from one sample sequenced in a study of post-analysis software for immune sequencing data. Study outcomes and limitations: The five TRBV segments detected at higher frequency in patients than in controls included TRBV5-6, TRBV5-1 and TRBV20-1.

The antigens for these receptors are not known. Built from TCR beta cDNA, the libraries had unique molecular identifiers in them. In TCRdb, the PCR reads were re-called with MiXCR into one record per CDR3 protein. The repertoire holds about 400,000 distinct CDR3 sequences, about a third seen once, with under 15% in the top ten. The specimen was blood. The origin of the receptors is a girl aged 5-17 years with multiple sclerosis.

This clonotype has a handful of counts. The chain couples TRBV7-2 to TRBJ1-1; D call uncertain. This CDR3 has 13 residues. The V and J ends lost 5 bases and 7 bases respectively, with 14 bases between them. Germline CDR1 is SGHTA and CDR2 is FQGNSA. Written as DNA, the CDR3 is TGTGCCAGCAGCCTTAGGTGGCAGTATGAAGCTTTCTTT. As protein: CASSLRWQYEAFF.

The gene calls are TRBV4-1 and TRBJ2-1; a weak D match, TRBD1 (7 bases). Trimming cost V 4 bases and J 7 bases, with 20 bases left between them. The germline gives CDR1 MGHRA, CDR2 YSYEKL. The CDR3 contains 16 residues. CDR3 protein: CASSLPGGLGRNEQFF. DNA for the CDR3: TGCGCCAGCAGCCTCCCAGGGGGACTCGGAAGGAATGAGCAGTTCTTC.

This clonotype has only a few counts. The chain combines TRBV9 with TRBJ1-2, with D perhaps matching TRBD1 (6 bases). With 6 bases removed from V and 7 bases from J, the gap between germline ends came to 19 bases. The germline V gene encodes CDR1 SGDLS and CDR2 YYNGEE. The CDR3 is made up of 14 amino acids. Here the CDR3 reads CASTLSQGKRGYTF. The CDR3 coding sequence is TGTGCCAGCACCCTAAGCCAGGGGAAGCGTGGCTACACCTTC. Complete variable domain (other parts from reference TRBV9 and TRBJ1-2): DSGVTQTPKHLITATGQRVTLRCSPRSGDLSVYWYQQSLDQGLQFLIQYYNGEERAKGNILERFSAQQFPDLHSELNLSSLELGDSALYFCASTLSQGKRGYTFGSGTRLTVV.

As DNA, the CDR3 is TGCGGCGCGACAGGGAGGAACACTGAAGCTTTCTTT. As protein: CGATGRNTEAFF. This chain connects TRBV29-1 to TRBJ1-1; 7 positions match TRBD1. CDR1 and CDR2 (germline): SQVTM, ANQGSEA. The CDR3 extends over 12 amino acids. The full variable domain, completed using reference TRBV29-1 and TRBJ1-1, is SAVISQKPSRDICQRGTSLTIQCQVDSQVTMMFWYRQQPGQSLTLIATANQGSEATYESGFVIDKFPISRPNLTFSTLTVSNMSPEDSSIYLCGATGRNTEAFFGQGTRLTVV.

The chain is built from TRBV6-5 and TRBJ2-1, with 11 bases fitting TRBD2. CDR1 MNHEY and CDR2 SVGAGI come from the germline V gene. Losses at the gene ends were 4 bases for V and 0 bases for J; bases not matched to a gene: 5. The CDR3 consists of 17 residues. CDR3 DNA sequence: TGTGCCAGCAGTTCATATAGCGGGGGGGCCTCCTACAATGAGCAGTTCTTC. Translation: CASSSYSGGASYNEQFF.

The rearrangement links TRBV7-8 to TRBJ2-5; D might be TRBD2 (5 bases). The CDR3 runs 13 residues. Trimming took 6 bases from V and 2 from J, leaving 10 bases between them. Germline V CDR1 and CDR2: SGHVS, FQNEAQ. This CDR3 is CASRDSPQETQYF. DNA for the CDR3: TGTGCCAGCAGGGACTCCCCACAAGAGACCCAGTACTTC.

This rearrangement joins TRBV20-1 to TRBJ2-1, with 13 bases lining up with TRBD2. Trimming removed 7 bases from V and 4 bases from J; junction bases left unmatched: 4. The CDR3 is 14 amino acids. The germline gives CDR1 DFQATT, CDR2 SNEGSKA (reference sequence). The DNA of the CDR3 is TGCAGTGGAGAGGGACTAGCGGGGTACAATGAGCAGTTCTTC. This translates into CSGEGLAGYNEQFF.

J is TRBJ2-3 and V is TRBV29-1; D remains ambiguous. The CDR3 runs 12 residues. Germline CDR1 reads SQVTM; CDR2 reads ANQGSEA. V dropped 0 bases and J dropped 6 bases, with 7 bases sitting between them. The DNA of the CDR3 is TGCAGCGTTGAAGAATGGGCTGATACGCAGTATTTT. Its translation: CSVEEWADTQYF.

The J gene is TRBJ1-2, the V gene TRBV3-1; 10 positions agree with TRBD1. Germline trimming cut 0 bases from V and 4 bases from J; bases unmatched to any gene: 8. Per the germline V gene, CDR1 is LGHDT and CDR2 is YNNKEL (reference sequence). The CDR3 totals 17 residues. DNA of the CDR3: TGTGCCAGCAGCCAAGATCAGACAGGGGGCATTCTCTATGGCTACACCTTC. Protein product: CASSQDQTGGILYGYTF.

The chain employs TRBV5-1 and TRBJ2-1; D tentatively reads TRBD1 or TRBD2 (5 bases each). The end of the DNA is better explained by TRBJ2-7, so the J call may be wrong. The CDR3 runs 15 residues. Germline loops: CDR1 SGHRS, CDR2 YFSETQ. The CDR3 loop is CASSYGGGISYEQYF. CDR3 coding DNA: TGCGCCAGCAGCTATGGGGGTGGGATTTCCTACGAGCAGTACTTC.

This clonotype came up a few times. This chain connects TRBV29-1 to TRBJ2-7, with TRBD2 matching 7 bases. The V and J ends lost 5 bases and 3 bases, in that order; junction bases with no gene match: 7. CDR3 length equals 13 residues. CDR1 is SQVTM, CDR2 ANQGSEA, per germline. CDR3 residues: CSVLTRGSYEQYF. CDR3 coding DNA: TGCAGCGTTTTGACGCGGGGGAGCTACGAGCAGTACTTC.

Here the CDR3 reads CASIPGGGTDTQYF. Written as DNA, the CDR3 is TGCGCCAGCATCCCAGGGGGGGGCACAGATACGCAGTATTTT. This chain links TRBV5-1 with TRBJ2-3; D may correspond to TRBD1 or TRBD2 (7 bases each). The CDR3 covers 14 residues. V was shortened by 6 bases and J by 1 base, with 12 bases between the two germline ends. The germline V gene has CDR1 SGHRS and CDR2 YFSETQ.

CDR3: CSAMGQGTSEAFF. CDR3 DNA: TGCAGTGCTATGGGACAGGGGACGTCTGAAGCTTTCTTT. The chain couples TRBV20-1 to TRBJ1-1, with 10 bases that match TRBD1. The germline V gene has CDR1 DFQATT and CDR2 SNEGSKA (reference sequence). This CDR3 has 13 amino acids. With 4 bases clipped from V and 6 bases from J, the junction kept 5 bases outside the gene matches.

Only a few counts were recorded for this clonotype. CDR3 DNA sequence: TGTGCCAGCAGCTTAACCCCATCCTTGGAGACCCAGTACTTC. Translation: CASSLTPSLETQYF. This chain uses TRBV7-9 with TRBJ2-7; D is undetermined. The J call could be wrong; TRBJ2-5 is a better fit for the DNA end. The V gene's germline CDR1 is SEHNR and CDR2 FQNEAQ (reference sequence). There are 14 residues in the CDR3.